Below are 29 T cell receptor beta chains sequenced from a single sample in a study of cytomegalovirus exposure and HLA in healthy donors. The PCR used 60 Vbeta and 13 Jbeta primers. The assay was immunoSEQ multiplex PCR, and TCRdb's table has in-frame clones only and misses some. This table has around 110,000 clones, around 75% appearing once. Specimen: PBMCs. These receptors were taken from a woman in her twenties or thirties in good health and CMV-seronegative.

The chain combines TRBV30 with TRBJ1-1; TRBD1 agrees at 7 bases. This CDR3 spans 12 amino acids. Germline CDR1 is GTSNPN and CDR2 is SVGIG (reference sequence). Germline trimming cut 2 bases from V and 7 bases from J; bases unmatched to any gene: 4. CDR3 in amino acids: CAWSRTGGEAFF. CDR3 nucleotides: TGTGCCTGGAGTCGGACAGGTGGTGAAGCTTTCTTT.

V usage is TRBV6-6 and J usage is TRBJ2-2, with a tentative D call TRBD2 (5 bases). V lost 6 bases to trimming and J lost 6 bases, with 14 bases between them. Germline V gene sequence: CDR1 MNHNY, CDR2 SVGAGI (reference sequence). This CDR3 has 14 residues. CDR3 in amino acids: CASRALGGAGELFF. Here the CDR3 DNA reads TGTGCCAGCAGGGCTCTCGGAGGAGCCGGGGAGCTGTTTTTT.

This clone was found once. The V call is TRBV6-6, the J call TRBJ1-1, with unresolved D. The CDR3 consists of 12 residues. Germline loops: CDR1 MNHNY, CDR2 SVGAGI (reference sequence). Trimming shortened V by 0 bases and J by 8 bases, and 7 bases separated the two germline ends. The CDR3 is CASSYSSEEAFF. The CDR3 DNA follows: TGTGCCAGCAGTTACTCGTCCGAGGAAGCTTTCTTT.

The chain uses TRBV7-8 and TRBJ2-5; 8 bases align to TRBD1. Trimming removed 4 bases from V and 1 base from J; junction bases left unmatched: 5. The CDR3 has 15 residues. Germline loops: CDR1 SGHVS, CDR2 FQNEAQ. CDR3 in DNA: TGTGCCAGCAGCTCCCAGGGGGCCGGCCAAGAGACCCAGTACTTC. Amino acid sequence: CASSSQGAGQETQYF.

The CDR3 coding sequence is TGTGCCGGAAGTATGAGGACTGAAGCTTTCTTT. This codes for CAGSMRTEAFF. The chain has TRBV30 and TRBJ1-1; D not resolved. Germline-derived CDR1 and CDR2 are GTSNPN and SVGIG (reference sequence). CDR3 length: 11 amino acids. Trimming left V 8 bases short and J 5 bases short, with 12 bases between.

This rearrangement joins TRBV5-1 to TRBJ1-1; D might be TRBD1 (6 bases). The CDR3 extends over 14 amino acids. Germline assignment: CDR1 SGHRS and CDR2 YFSETQ. V was pared by 5 bases and J by 5 bases, with 16 bases between. The CDR3 sequence: CASRKQGPSTEAFF. DNA of the CDR3: TGCGCCAGCAGGAAACAGGGCCCTTCGACTGAAGCTTTCTTT.

The J gene is TRBJ1-1, the V gene TRBV18; 7 bases agree with TRBD1. Looked up from germline, CDR1 is KGHSH and CDR2 is LQKENI. The J segment lost 4 bases and the V segment lost 3 bases, leaving 8 bases of the junction unmatched. The CDR3 is 15 amino acids. CDR3 loop: CASSPLQGETTEAFF. CDR3 nucleotides: TGTGCCAGCTCACCCCTCCAGGGGGAAACCACTGAAGCTTTCTTT.

The rearrangement joins TRBV18 to TRBJ1-1, with 8 bases identical to TRBD1. From germline, CDR1 is KGHSH and CDR2 LQKENI. This CDR3 spans 15 amino acids. After removal of 6 bases from V and 1 base from J, the junction contained 7 bases not matched to a gene. CDR3 protein: CASSPGTGGNTEAFF. DNA of the CDR3: TGTGCCAGCTCCCCAGGAACAGGGGGGAACACTGAAGCTTTCTTT. The full variable domain, rest sourced from reference TRBV18 and TRBJ1-1, is NAGVMQNPRHLVRRRGQEARLRCSPMKGHSHVYWYRQLPEEGLKFMVYLQKENIIDESGMPKERFSAEFPKEGPSILRIQQVVRGDSAAYFCASSPGTGGNTEAFFGQGTRLTVV.

As DNA, the CDR3 is TGTGCCAGCCGGGACACCCGGACGGATGAAAAACTGTTTTTT. This translates into CASRDTRTDEKLFF. J is TRBJ1-4 and V is TRBV25-1; D may be TRBD1 (6 bases). The germline V gene has CDR1 MGHDK and CDR2 SYGVNS. The V and J ends lost 8 bases and 6 bases respectively, with 16 bases between them. The CDR3 is 14 residues long.

This clone was observed a handful of times. The chain joins TRBV6-5 to TRBJ1-1; unclear D gene. Germline V gene sequence: CDR1 MNHEY, CDR2 SVGAGI. This CDR3 region has 13 residues. The ends were cut back, 6 bases at V and 5 bases at J, with 13 bases in the middle. CDR3 bases: TGTGCCAGCAGGACGACAAAATGGACTGAAGCTTTCTTT. Encoded protein: CASRTTKWTEAFF.

This clone came up a few times. V usage is TRBV15 and J usage is TRBJ2-5; no definite D call. The CDR3 covers 15 residues. CDR1 is LNHNV and CDR2 is YYDKDF in the germline V gene (reference sequence). Trimming took off 8 bases at V and 0 bases at J, with 16 bases between the two ends. CDR3 residues: CATLGDTEYQETQYF. CDR3 DNA: TGTGCCACCCTAGGAGATACCGAGTACCAAGAGACCCAGTACTTC.

This clone was counted between two and nine times. The chain is built from TRBV11-3 and TRBJ2-1; 12 positions match TRBD2. Trimming took 1 base from V and 6 from J; bases not matched to a gene: 1. Germline CDR1 is SGHNT and CDR2 is YENEEA. CDR3 length: 15 residues. DNA of the CDR3: TGTGCCAGCAGCTTAGGGACTAGCGGGATCAATGAGCAGTTCTTC. It codes for CASSLGTSGINEQFF. The variable domain in full, with the rest retrieved from reference TRBV11-3 and TRBJ2-1, is EAGVVQSPRYKIIEKKQPVAFWCNPISGHNTLYWYLQNLGQGPELLIRYENEEAVDDSQLPKDRFSAERLKGVDSTLKIQPAELGDSAVYLCASSLGTSGINEQFFGPGTRLTVL.

This clone was seen more than once but under ten times. The chain uses TRBV7-9 and TRBJ2-7, with 10 bases aligning to TRBD1. Trimming removed 1 base from V and 2 bases from J; junction bases left unmatched: 5. CDR3 length equals 16 residues. The V gene's germline CDR1 is SEHNR and CDR2 FQNEAQ (reference sequence). The CDR3: CASSLDGTGVPYEQYF. The CDR3 nucleotides read TGTGCCAGCAGCTTAGATGGGACAGGGGTCCCCTACGAGCAGTACTTC.

The chain has TRBV7-9 and TRBJ2-7, with 8 bases aligning to TRBD2. The CDR3 is 15 residues long. Trimming at V came to 4 bases and at J to 4 bases, leaving 9 bases not matched to a gene. Per germline, CDR1 SEHNR and CDR2 FQNEAQ (reference sequence). CDR3 DNA sequence: TGTGCCAGCAGCTCCTCCGGGACTAGTAGGTACGAGCAGTACTTC. As protein: CASSSSGTSRYEQYF. Based on the CDR3 plus reference TRBV7-9 and TRBJ2-7, the full variable domain is DTGVSQNPRHKITKRGQNVTFRCDPISEHNRLYWYRQTLGQGPEFLTYFQNEAQLEKSRLLSDRFSAERPKGSFSTLEIQRTEQGDSAMYLCASSSSGTSRYEQYFGPGTRLTVT.

The chain is built from TRBV5-6 and TRBJ1-3; D unresolved. V was pared by 4 bases and J by 0 bases, with 17 bases between. The CDR3 sequence is 17 residues long. Germline CDR1 reads SGHDT; CDR2 reads YYEEEE. The CDR3 loop reads CASSRVPDGDSGNTIYF. In nucleotides, the CDR3 is TGTGCCAGCAGCCGCGTACCCGACGGAGACTCTGGAAACACCATATATTTT.

The chain employs TRBV2 and TRBJ1-4; 9 bases agree with TRBD1. The J segment lost 8 bases and the V segment lost 5 bases, leaving 6 bases of the junction unmatched. Germline V gives CDR1 SNHLY, CDR2 FYNNEI. CDR3 size: 14 residues. CDR3: CASSPGQGGEKLFF. CDR3 in DNA: TGTGCCAGCAGTCCGGGACAGGGAGGAGAAAAACTGTTTTTT.

The V and J genes are TRBV13 and TRBJ1-1; 10 nucleotides align to TRBD1. V gave up 0 bases and J gave up 4 bases; unmatched junction bases: 8. CDR3 length: 17 amino acids. CDR1 PRHDT and CDR2 FYEKMQ come from the germline V gene (reference sequence). CDR3 residues: CASSLGGTGEKSTEAFF. The DNA for the CDR3 is TGTGCCAGCAGCTTAGGAGGGACAGGGGAAAAGAGCACTGAAGCTTTCTTT.

This clone was seen a single time. This CDR3 is CSASDRLYGYTF. The CDR3 DNA reads as TGCAGCGCTTCGGACAGGCTCTATGGCTACACCTTC. J is TRBJ1-2 and V is TRBV29-1; 7 positions agree with TRBD1. CDR3 length: 12 residues. V lost 7 bases, J lost 4 bases, and 6 bases stayed unmatched. Germline CDR1 SQVTM, CDR2 ANQGSEA. Variable domain in full (rest from reference TRBV29-1 and TRBJ1-2): SAVISQKPSRDICQRGTSLTIQCQVDSQVTMMFWYRQQPGQSLTLIATANQGSEATYESGFVIDKFPISRPNLTFSTLTVSNMSPEDSSIYLCSASDRLYGYTFGSGTRLTVV.

This clone occurred a few times. The chain employs TRBV5-6 and TRBJ1-2; the D gene is possibly TRBD1 (6 bases). CDR3 length: 13 amino acids. V lost 4 bases and J lost 4, with 11 bases in between. Germline lookup yields CDR1 SGHDT and CDR2 YYEEEE. The CDR3 DNA sequence: TGTGCCAGCAGCGCGGACAGAGGCTATGGCTACACCTTC. Translated, it gives CASSADRGYGYTF.

This chain's CDR3 is CAWSALYSNQPQHF. Written as DNA, the CDR3 is TGTGCCTGGAGTGCCTTATATAGCAATCAGCCCCAGCATTTT. The chain employs TRBV30 and TRBJ1-5; the D is unclear. Germline V gives CDR1 GTSNPN, CDR2 SVGIG (reference sequence). Deletions cut 1 base from V and 0 bases from J, with 7 bases between. The CDR3 spans 14 residues. Filled out from reference TRBV30 and TRBJ1-5, the complete variable domain reads SQTIHQWPATLVQPVGSPLSLECTVEGTSNPNLYWYRQAAGRGLQLLFYSVGIGQISSEVPQNLSASRPQDRQFILSSKKLLLSDSGFYLCAWSALYSNQPQHFGDGTRLSIL.

V gene TRBV6-1 combines with J gene TRBJ1-6; 7 bases agree with TRBD1. The CDR3 consists of 14 residues. Per the germline V gene, CDR1 is MNHNS and CDR2 is SASEGT. Trimming at V came to 4 bases and at J to 9 bases, leaving 6 bases not matched to a gene. The CDR3: CASSGQGVISPLHF. DNA for the CDR3: TGTGCCAGCAGTGGACAGGGCGTGATTTCACCCCTCCACTTT.

This chain uses TRBV29-1 with TRBJ1-2; D is uncertain. Germline V gives CDR1 SQVTM, CDR2 ANQGSEA. Trimming took off 3 bases at V and 1 base at J, with 9 bases between the two ends. The length of the CDR3 is 13 residues. Here the CDR3 reads CSVDPRGNYGYTF. The CDR3 nucleotides read TGCAGCGTTGACCCCCGGGGTAACTATGGCTACACCTTC.

The rearrangement joins TRBV6-1 to TRBJ1-1; no definite D call. The CDR3 runs to 14 residues. The V end lost 5 bases, the J end lost 9 bases, and 19 bases lay between the germline ends. Germline V gene data show CDR1 as MNHNS and CDR2 as SASEGT. The CDR3 loop reads CASSLQASVEKAFF. The CDR3 region has the DNA TGTGCCAGCAGTCTCCAGGCCTCTGTTGAGAAAGCTTTCTTT.

As DNA, the CDR3 is TGTGCCAGCAGCTTAGTGGGGGGTGAAAAACTGTTTTTT. Translation gives CASSLVGGEKLFF. The chain has TRBV7-6 and TRBJ1-4; TRBD1 is a possible D gene (5 bases). Trimming shortened V by 1 base and J by 7 bases, and 7 bases separated the two germline ends. This CDR3 has 13 residues. Germline CDR1 and CDR2: SGHVS and FNYEAQ.

This clone was found a few times. This chain uses TRBV7-2 with TRBJ2-6; weak D call: TRBD1 (6 bases). This CDR3 is 15 amino acids long. V was cut by 5 bases and J by 7 bases, with 15 bases left in between. CDR1 and CDR2 (germline): SGHTA, FQGNSA. CDR3 amino acids: CASSLDSSIANVLTF. As DNA, the CDR3 is TGTGCCAGCAGCCTGGACAGTTCTATCGCCAACGTCCTGACTTTC.

This clone turned up a few times. This chain links TRBV5-1 with TRBJ1-2; 10 nucleotides agree with TRBD1. V dropped 4 bases and J dropped 3; count of bases not matched to a gene: 3. Germline V lookup: CDR1 SGHRS, CDR2 YFSETQ. The CDR3 is 14 residues long. In DNA form, the CDR3 reads TGCGCCAGCAGCCCGGGACAGGGGTACTATGGCTACACCTTC. Translation: CASSPGQGYYGYTF.

This chain connects TRBV5-1 to TRBJ2-1; 8 bases fit TRBD2. This CDR3 spans 14 amino acids. CDR1 SGHRS and CDR2 YFSETQ come from the germline V gene. Losses at the gene ends were 1 base for V and 5 bases for J; bases not matched to a gene: 2. CDR3 sequence reads: CASSLSGSNNEQFF. CDR3 bases: TGCGCCAGCAGCTTGAGCGGGAGCAACAATGAGCAGTTCTTC. Full variable domain (rest looked up from reference TRBV5-1 and TRBJ2-1): KAGVTQTPRYLIKTRGQQVTLSCSPISGHRSVSWYQQTPGQGLQFLFEYFSETQRNKGNFPGRFSGRQFSNSRSEMNVSTLELGDSALYLCASSLSGSNNEQFFGPGTRLTVL.

The J gene is TRBJ2-6, the V gene TRBV6-1, with D maybe TRBD1 (5 bases). Germline assignment: CDR1 MNHNS and CDR2 SASEGT. The CDR3 totals 17 residues. Trimming pared 4 bases from V and 0 bases from J, leaving 13 bases between. The CDR3 coding sequence is TGTGCCAGCAGTGGAGACGACAGCAACTCTGGGGCCAACGTCCTGACTTTC. It codes for CASSGDDSNSGANVLTF.

The CDR3 DNA sequence: TGTGCTAGTGGTTTGGTCGGGGGGACAGGAGGCGGACTTAGTCAGCCCCAGCATTTT. This sequence encodes CASGLVGGTGGGLSQPQHF. This sequence joins TRBV12-5 and TRBJ1-5; 8 bases line up with TRBD1. V dropped 0 bases and J dropped 6; count of bases not matched to a gene: 16. The CDR3 extends over 19 amino acids. CDR1 and CDR2 (germline): LGHNT, FRNRAP.